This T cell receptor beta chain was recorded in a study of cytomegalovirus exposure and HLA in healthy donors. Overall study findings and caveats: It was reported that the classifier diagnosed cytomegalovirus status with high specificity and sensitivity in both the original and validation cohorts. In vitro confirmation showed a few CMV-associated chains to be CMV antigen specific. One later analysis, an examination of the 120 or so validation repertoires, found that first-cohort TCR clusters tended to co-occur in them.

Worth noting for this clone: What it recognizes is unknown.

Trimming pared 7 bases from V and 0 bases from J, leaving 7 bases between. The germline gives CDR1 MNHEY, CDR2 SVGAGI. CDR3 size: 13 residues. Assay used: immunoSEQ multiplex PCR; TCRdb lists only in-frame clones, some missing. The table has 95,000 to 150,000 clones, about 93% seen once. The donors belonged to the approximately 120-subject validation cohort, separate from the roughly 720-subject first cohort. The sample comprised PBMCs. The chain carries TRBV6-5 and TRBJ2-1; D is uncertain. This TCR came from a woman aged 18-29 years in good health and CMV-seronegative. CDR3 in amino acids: CASKTGSYNEQFF. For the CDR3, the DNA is TGTGCCAGCAAAACGGGCTCCTACAATGAGCAGTTCTTC.